The 8 T cell receptor beta chains given below trace back to one sample, sequenced in a study of Graves' ophthalmopathy and Graves' hyperthyroidism. RNA served as the template for amplifying TCR beta CDR3 regions. Second-round multiplex PCR came after first-round RT-PCR with HTBI primers. A single record per CDR3 protein comes from TCRdb applying MiXCR to the multiplex PCR reads. Of 300,000 or so distinct CDR3 sequences in the sample, roughly 15% were seen once. The sample taken for sequencing was peripheral blood. The receptors were sampled from an adult man with Graves' ophthalmopathy.

This clonotype was observed many times. J is TRBJ1-5 and V is TRBV5-1, with D possibly matching TRBD1 (6 bases). Trimming removed 3 bases from V and 1 base from J, with 11 bases in between. CDR3 length: 15 amino acids. Germline lookup yields CDR1 SGHRS and CDR2 YFSETQ. CDR3 bases: TGCGCCAGCAGCTACGGGACACCCAGCAATCAGCCCCAGCATTTT. Its translation: CASSYGTPSNQPQHF.

In its sample, this clonotype was seen a few times. This chain uses TRBV6-2 or TRBV6-3 with TRBJ2-7; 10 nucleotides line up with TRBD2. Matching the DNA end better, TRBJ2-1 makes the J call doubtful. Germline CDR1 and CDR2: MNHEY and SVGEGT. This CDR3 contains 19 residues. CDR3 nucleotides: TGTGCCAGCAACACTACGCCCGGGACTAGCGTGAAAATCTCCTACGAGCAGTTCTTC. This translates into CASNTTPGTSVKISYEQFF.

The chain combines TRBV27 with TRBJ1-1; a weak D match, TRBD1 (5 bases). Looked up from germline, CDR1 is MNHEY and CDR2 is SMNVEV (reference sequence). The CDR3 length is 15 residues. The ends were cut back, 3 bases at V and 3 bases at J, with 14 bases in the middle. The CDR3 spells CASSFVRGRDTEAFF. The CDR3 DNA follows: TGTGCCAGCAGTTTTGTACGGGGCAGAGACACTGAAGCTTTCTTT.

The V call is TRBV4-1, the J call TRBJ2-2; 9 bases map to TRBD2. Germline assignment: CDR1 MGHRA and CDR2 YSYEKL. Unmatched junction bases numbered 12, after V lost 1 base and J lost 6 bases. This CDR3 has 18 residues. The CDR3 loop is CASSQGHSGSLGAGELFF. The CDR3 DNA is TGCGCCAGCAGCCAAGGCCATAGCGGGAGCCTCGGGGCCGGGGAGCTGTTTTTT.

At least ten counts were recorded for this clonotype. The chain has TRBV15 and TRBJ2-7; D call uncertain. The germline gives CDR1 LNHNV, CDR2 YYDKDF (reference sequence). Trimming removed 0 bases from V and 2 bases from J, with 11 bases in between. The CDR3 consists of 15 residues. CDR3 DNA sequence: TGTGCCACCAGCAGAGATCGGTCAAGGGCCTACGAGCAGTACTTC. Translating it yields CATSRDRSRAYEQYF.

This clonotype was seen repeatedly, ten times or more. The CDR3 DNA follows: TGTGCCAGTAGTATTCGTTTCCGGTCGGGCCAAGAGACCCAGTACTTC. Translating gives CASSIRFRSGQETQYF. The chain uses TRBV19 and TRBJ2-5, with no clear D. V dropped 3 bases and J dropped 1 base, with 15 bases sitting between them. Germline CDR1 and CDR2: LNHDA and SQIVND (reference sequence). This CDR3 contains 16 residues. Looking up the rest from reference TRBV19 and TRBJ2-5 gives the full variable domain: DGGITQSPKYLFRKEGQNVTLSCEQNLNHDAMYWYRQDPGQGLRLIYYSQIVNDFQKGDIAEGYSVSREKKESFPLTVTSAQKNPTAFYLCASSIRFRSGQETQYFGPGTRLLVL.

Ten or more counts support this clonotype. V and J are TRBV6-2 or TRBV6-3 and TRBJ2-2; 11 nucleotides align to TRBD2. Germline-derived CDR1 and CDR2 are MNHEY and SVGEGT. The CDR3 totals 18 residues. V lost 1 base and J lost 6; bases outside the gene matches: 10. Here the CDR3 reads CASSYWGLAEVEPGELFF. The CDR3 DNA reads as TGTGCCAGCAGTTACTGGGGACTAGCGGAAGTGGAACCCGGGGAGCTGTTTTTT.

The chain couples TRBV6-1 to TRBJ1-2; 7 bases are a match to TRBD1. The J segment lost 3 bases and the V segment lost 5 bases, leaving 12 bases of the junction unmatched. Germline CDR1 is MNHNS and CDR2 is SASEGT. The CDR3 runs to 16 residues. CDR3 in amino acids: CASSPRDRPWDYGYTF. CDR3 sequence (DNA): TGTGCCAGCAGTCCTAGGGACAGACCCTGGGACTATGGCTACACCTTC.